This paragraph covers one T cell receptor (beta chain) sequence. Assay: immunoSEQ multiplex PCR; the TCRdb copy retains only in-frame clones and omits some. The sample holds more than 250,000 clones, about 92% seen once. These data are taken from a study of blood T cell repertoires in COVID-19. Germline CDR1 and CDR2: SGHRS and YFSETQ. The V end lost 0 bases, the J end lost 4 bases, and 7 bases lay between the germline ends. CDR3 length: 13 amino acids. The sample comprised PBMCs or T cells enriched from blood (not recorded which). This TCR came from a woman in her 30s who had recovered from COVID-19. The rearrangement joins TRBV5-1 to TRBJ1-2; D may be TRBD1 (6 bases). This chain's CDR3 is CASSLETGYGYTF. For the CDR3, the DNA is TGCGCCAGCAGCTTGGAGACAGGCTATGGCTACACCTTC.